Listed below are T cell receptor beta chains from one sample, sequenced in a study of blood T cell repertoires in COVID-19. Assay: immunoSEQ multiplex PCR; the TCRdb copy retains only in-frame clones and omits some. The repertoire holds 250,000 to 300,000 clones, with approximately 83% as singletons. Specimen: PBMCs or T cells enriched from blood (not recorded which). These receptor sequences come from a woman between 45 and 60 years old who had recovered from COVID-19. The CDR3 runs from the conserved cysteine through the conserved F or W. A D gene is named only where the DNA matches it firmly. The size field is filled for only some rows; it gives once, few, many or a size class.

j_call v_call clone_size d_call cdr3_nt cdr3_aa
TRBJ2-7 TRBV28 - TRBD2 TGTGCCAGCATAGGCGGGAGTGGGTCCTACGAGCAGTACTTC CASIGGSGSYEQYF
TRBJ2-3 TRBV10-3 - - TGTGCCATCGGGGCCGGGAGCACAGATACGCAGTATTTT CAIGAGSTDTQYF
TRBJ1-2 TRBV29-1 - - TGCAGCGCCCACGCAGACTATGGCTACACCTTC CSAHADYGYTF
TRBJ2-1 TRBV19 - TRBD2 TGTGCCAGTAGTTTATTCGGGACTAGAAACAATGAGCAGTTCTTC CASSLFGTRNNEQFF
TRBJ2-7 TRBV11-3 - - TGTGCCAGCAGCTTAGAGGTCAGTCCCCTCTCCGAGCAGTACTTC CASSLEVSPLSEQYF
TRBJ1-6 TRBV28 - - TGTGCCAGCAGTCAACAACAGGGTGGCAATTCACCCCTCCACTTT CASSQQQGGNSPLHF
TRBJ1-1 TRBV5-1 once - TGCGCCAGCAGCCACCGACACAACACTGAAGCTTTCTTT CASSHRHNTEAFF
TRBJ1-2 TRBV6-5 - - TGTGCCAGCAGTCCCCAGGACAGTTATGGCTACACCTTC CASSPQDSYGYTF
TRBJ1-1 TRBV2 - - TGTGCCAGCAGCGATTACGAGGTTGGCACTGAAGCTTTCTTT CASSDYEVGTEAFF
TRBJ2-1 TRBV24-1 - TRBD2 TGTGCCACCAGTGCCCCGGGACTAGCGGGAGGGCGGGATGAGCAGTTCTTC CATSAPGLAGGRDEQFF
TRBJ2-7 TRBV15 - - TGTGCCACCAGCAGAGAGTCTTCTCTCGAGCAGTACTTC CATSRESSLEQYF
TRBJ1-2 TRBV27 - - TGTGCCAGCAGTGGCCCTTTGGCAGATACTAACTATGGCTACACCTTC CASSGPLADTNYGYTF
TRBJ1-4 TRBV20-1 - - TGCAGTGCTAGAGTGAGGGAAAAACTGTTTTTT CSARVREKLFF
TRBJ1-5 TRBV15 - - TGTGCCACCAGCAGGGGCAGGTTCGGATGGCAGCCCCAGCATTTT CATSRGRFGWQPQHF
TRBJ2-7 TRBV2 few TRBD2 TGTGCCAGCAGCGTCCAGCGGGATGGCGAGCAGTACTTC CASSVQRDGEQYF
TRBJ1-2 TRBV6-5 once TRBD1 TGTGCCAGCAGCCCGGGACAGGGCATCTATGGCTACACCTTC CASSPGQGIYGYTF
TRBJ1-4 TRBV7-2 - - TGTGCCAGCAGCGTCCTGCGGGACGAAAAACTGTTTTTT CASSVLRDEKLFF
TRBJ1-4 TRBV28 - - TGTGCCAGCATTCCCCGGGGGACTAATGAAAAACTGTTTTTT CASIPRGTNEKLFF
TRBJ2-2 TRBV28 - TRBD2 TGTGCCAGCAGTTTGAGCGGGATTGGGTACACCGGGGAGCTGTTTTTT CASSLSGIGYTGELFF
TRBJ1-5 TRBV24-1 - - TGTGCCGTACAGGGATTCAATCAGCCCCAGCATTTT CAVQGFNQPQHF
TRBJ2-2 TRBV5-1 - - TGCGCCAGCAGCTTGTTGCGGGCCGGGGAGCTGTTTTTT CASSLLRAGELFF
TRBJ2-3 TRBV5-1 once TRBD2 TGCGCCAGCAGCACGGGACTAGCGGGAGATTCAGATACGCAGTATTTT CASSTGLAGDSDTQYF
TRBJ1-2 TRBV7-9 - - TGTGCCAGCAGCACCTCAGGGGTGACCTATGGCTACACCTTC CASSTSGVTYGYTF
TRBJ1-2 TRBV12-3/TRBV12-4 - - TGTGCCAGCAGCCCATCATACTATGGCTACACCTTC CASSPSYYGYTF
TRBJ1-1 TRBV24-1 - TRBD1 TGTGCCACCAGTGACGGACAGGCCGGGAACACTGAAGCTTTCTTT CATSDGQAGNTEAFF
TRBJ2-1 TRBV27 - - TGTGCCAGCAGTTCGGACAGAATAACCTACAATGAGCAGTTCTTC CASSSDRITYNEQFF
TRBJ1-1 TRBV11-2 - TRBD1 TGTGCCAGCAGCTTCCGCAGGGGGGTGACTGAAGCTTTCTTT CASSFRRGVTEAFF
TRBJ1-4 TRBV6-5 - - TGTGCCAGCAGTTACTTGGCCAGGACGGGGGAAAAACTGTTTTTT CASSYLARTGEKLFF
TRBJ2-5 TRBV10-3 - - TGTGCCATCAGTGAGTCCTCGGGAGGGGGCGAGACCCAGTACTTC CAISESSGGGETQYF
TRBJ1-3 TRBV5-1 - - TGCGCCAGCAGTTATGCTGGAAACACCATATATTTT CASSYAGNTIYF
TRBJ2-2 TRBV7-9 - TRBD1 TGTGCCAGCAGCTTTGGGACAGGGGGCGCCCCCGCGAACACCGGGGAGCTGTTTTTT CASSFGTGGAPANTGELFF
TRBJ2-1 TRBV12-3/TRBV12-4 - - TGTGCCAGCAGTTGGAGTACCAACAATGAGCAGTTCTTC CASSWSTNNEQFF
TRBJ1-4 TRBV6-5 - - TGTGCCAGCACTCGGGATTCATCTCTCGGGGAAAAACTGTTTTTT CASTRDSSLGEKLFF
TRBJ1-3 TRBV7-6 - TRBD1 TGTGCCAGCAGCTTAGGGGGGACAGCGAACTCTGGAAACACCATATATTTT CASSLGGTANSGNTIYF
TRBJ1-5 TRBV21-1 - - TGTGCCAGCAGATATAGCAGTTGCAATCAGCCCCAGCATTTT CASRYSSCNQPQHF
TRBJ2-1 TRBV7-8 - - TGTGCCAGCAGCCCCCACACCGGGGGGCGGTACAATGAGCAGTTCTTC CASSPHTGGRYNEQFF
TRBJ1-2 TRBV5-1 - - TGCGCCAGCAAACTTGACGTAGTCCAGACTCCTTATGGCTACACCTTC CASKLDVVQTPYGYTF
TRBJ2-1 TRBV18 - TRBD2 TGTGCCAGCTCACCGACTAGCGGAGGCATCAATGAGCAGTTCTTC CASSPTSGGINEQFF
TRBJ2-7 TRBV5-5 - TRBD1 TGTGCCAGCAGCTTCGGACAGGGGGCAACCTACGAGCAGTACTTC CASSFGQGATYEQYF
TRBJ2-5 TRBV11-3 - - TGTGCCAGCAGCTTGTCAGGCGTTGCGGGAGAGACCCAGTACTTC CASSLSGVAGETQYF
TRBJ1-5 TRBV4-2 once TRBD1 TGTGCCAGCAGCCAAGAGGGACAGGGAGTGGGTCAGCCCCAGCATTTT CASSQEGQGVGQPQHF
TRBJ2-7 TRBV7-2 - - TGTGCCAGCAGCTTAGGTACTTTGGGGACAAGCTCCTACGAGCAGTACTTC CASSLGTLGTSSYEQYF
TRBJ2-5 TRBV5-1 - - TGCGCCAGCAGCTTTGAAGCGGGTGAGACCCAGTACTTC CASSFEAGETQYF
TRBJ1-1 TRBV6-5 - - TGTGCCAGCAGCGTAAACAGAAACATGAACACTGAAGCTTTCTTT CASSVNRNMNTEAFF
TRBJ1-1 TRBV7-9 - TRBD1 TGTGCCAGCAGCCTGGGACAGGGCGGACCTGAAGCTTTCTTT CASSLGQGGPEAFF
TRBJ1-1 TRBV27 - - TGTGCCAGCAGAGAAACAGGTAACACTGAAGCTTTCTTT CASRETGNTEAFF
TRBJ1-6 TRBV4-2 few TRBD1 TGTGCCAGCAGCCAGTTGGGACAGCTCTATAATTCACCCCTCCACTTT CASSQLGQLYNSPLHF
TRBJ1-2 TRBV6-5 - - TGTGCCAGCAGTTTGGGCTACCCCTATGGCTACACCTTC CASSLGYPYGYTF
TRBJ1-2 TRBV6-5 - - TGTGCCAGCAGTTCGAACCAACTCTATGGCTACACCTTC CASSSNQLYGYTF
TRBJ1-1 TRBV2 - TRBD1 TGTGCCACTGGGACAGGGTACACTGAAGCTTTCTTT CATGTGYTEAFF
TRBJ1-5 TRBV2 - - TGTGCCAGCAAACAGGGAAGTCAGCCCCAGCATTTT CASKQGSQPQHF
TRBJ2-1 TRBV29-1 few - TGCAGCGTCGGGGACTGGAATGAGCAGTTCTTC CSVGDWNEQFF
TRBJ2-5 TRBV19 - - TGTGCCAGTAGGGCCGGGGAGACCCAGTACTTC CASRAGETQYF
TRBJ2-2 TRBV9 once TRBD2 TGTGCCAGCAGCCCACGGGCTAGCGGGAGATGGGGCGGGGAGCTGTTTTTT CASSPRASGRWGGELFF